This T cell receptor (beta chain) was observed in a study of technical replicates of blood from a handful of donors. In germline, CDR1 is SGHRS, CDR2 YFSETQ. Trimming removed 3 bases from V and 1 base from J, with 16 bases in between. The CDR3 spans 16 residues. The data were produced by immunoSEQ multiplex PCR, yet TCRdb's version contains in-frame clones alone and is incomplete. The table records some 77,000 clones, 80% to 90% of them present only once. V usage is TRBV5-1 and J usage is TRBJ1-1; D is perhaps TRBD1 (6 bases). The TCR comes from a human donor in good health. Some clones in this sample may be carry-over from other donors' samples. What was sequenced was PBMCs. The CDR3 DNA reads TGCGCCAGCAGCTCCCGGGACCGGACAGCGAACACTGAAGCTTTCTTT. Its protein is CASSSRDRTANTEAFF.